This entry lists 14 T cell receptor beta chains sequenced from one sample in a study of blood T cell repertoires in COVID-19. TCRdb's table, derived via immunoSEQ multiplex PCR, lists solely in-frame clones and lacks some. This table has approximately 220,000 clones, about 80% appearing once. The sequencing sample was made of PBMCs or T cells enriched from blood (not recorded which). The source is a woman between 50 and 59 years old who had been exposed to COVID-19.

This sequence joins TRBV27 and TRBJ1-4; 10 positions match TRBD1. Germline trimming cut 5 bases from V and 10 bases from J; bases unmatched to any gene: 13. The germline V gene has CDR1 MNHEY and CDR2 SMNVEV (reference sequence). This CDR3 is 16 amino acids long. This CDR3 reads CASSPGGQGFAGKLFF. DNA for the CDR3: TGTGCCAGCAGTCCAGGGGGACAGGGGTTCGCCGGAAAACTGTTTTTT.

The chain combines TRBV10-3 with TRBJ2-7; tentatively, D is TRBD1 (6 bases). Looked up from germline, CDR1 is ENHRY and CDR2 is SYGVKD. Trimming left V 5 bases short and J 12 bases short, with 17 bases between. This CDR3 has 12 amino acids. DNA for the CDR3: TGTGCCATCAGTAACTTGGACAGCCATTTGTACTTC. Protein: CAISNLDSHLYF.

V gene TRBV7-9 combines with J gene TRBJ1-1; D might be TRBD1 (5 bases). The CDR3 is 15 amino acids. Germline V gene lookup returns CDR1 SEHNR and CDR2 FQNEAQ (reference sequence). Trimming took 5 bases from V and 5 from J, leaving 18 bases between them. The CDR3 DNA follows: TGTGCCAGCAGCGATATTGTGGGGGGTGGGACTGAAGCTTTCTTT. Encoded protein: CASSDIVGGGTEAFF.

The chain recombines TRBV6-2 or TRBV6-3 with TRBJ1-5; D unresolved. V was pared by 3 bases and J by 4 bases, with 7 bases between. In germline, CDR1 is MNHEY, CDR2 SVGEGT. This CDR3 is 13 amino acids long. CDR3 sequence: CASSYEVNQPQHF. The CDR3 region has the DNA TGTGCCAGCAGTTATGAGGTTAATCAGCCCCAGCATTTT.

The chain uses TRBV18 and TRBJ2-7, with 12 bases identical to TRBD1. V gave up 3 bases and J gave up 7 bases; unmatched junction bases: 7. CDR1 is KGHSH, CDR2 LQKENI, per germline. This CDR3 has 15 residues. The CDR3 sequence: CASSPGTGGEREQYF. The CDR3 nucleotides read TGTGCCAGCTCACCTGGGACAGGGGGCGAAAGGGAGCAGTACTTC.

The chain carries TRBV2 and TRBJ2-5, with TRBD2 matching over 8 bases. V shed 2 bases and J 9 bases; nucleotides not matched to a gene: 8. CDR1 SNHLY and CDR2 FYNNEI come from the germline V gene. The CDR3 extends over 14 amino acids. The CDR3 DNA sequence: TGTGCCAGCAGTGAACAGCCTAGCGGGTGGTCCCAGTACTTC. Protein product: CASSEQPSGWSQYF.

V usage is TRBV30 and J usage is TRBJ2-3; TRBD1 might be the D (5 bases). Germline assignment: CDR1 GTSNPN and CDR2 SVGIG (reference sequence). The CDR3 is made up of 13 amino acids. V gave up 2 bases and J gave up 4 bases, with 10 bases separating them. The CDR3, as DNA: TGTGCCTGGAGTCAAGGGGCCCCAGATACGCAGTATTTT. This codes for CAWSQGAPDTQYF.

This chain connects TRBV7-2 to TRBJ1-1; unclear D gene. The CDR3 spans 14 residues. V dropped 1 base and J dropped 6 bases, with 12 bases sitting between them. CDR1 and CDR2 from the germline V gene are SGHTA and FQGNSA. DNA for the CDR3: TGTGCCAGCAGCTTAGGCGGGAGTAGGGCTGAAGCTTTCTTT. This codes for CASSLGGSRAEAFF. The full variable domain, its missing parts supplied by reference TRBV7-2 and TRBJ1-1, is GAGVSQSPSNKVTEKGKDVELRCDPISGHTALYWYRQSLGQGLEFLIYFQGNSAPDKSGLPSDRFSAERTGGSVSTLTIQRTQQEDSAVYLCASSLGGSRAEAFFGQGTRLTVV.

This sequence joins TRBV18 and TRBJ2-3; 7 nucleotides agree with TRBD1. V was clipped by 5 bases and J by 0 bases; unmatched bases: 11. There are 17 residues in the CDR3. The germline V gene has CDR1 KGHSH and CDR2 LQKENI. CDR3 sequence (DNA): TGTGCCAGCTCAGGCACAGGGGAGACCCTTAGCACAGATACGCAGTATTTT. Translation gives CASSGTGETLSTDTQYF.

The V call is TRBV12-3 or TRBV12-4, the J call TRBJ1-2; TRBD1 agrees at 7 bases. V shed 5 bases, J shed 9 bases, and the junction held 9 bases outside the gene matches. The CDR3 has 13 amino acids. The CDR3 reads CASSPGTAVRYTF. In DNA form, the CDR3 reads TGTGCCAGCAGTCCCGGGACAGCCGTTCGCTACACCTTC.

This chain joins TRBV7-2 and TRBJ2-7; 12 nucleotides align to TRBD2. The V segment lost 1 base and the J segment 0 bases; nucleotides outside the gene matches: 4. Per the germline V gene, CDR1 is SGHTA and CDR2 is FQGNSA. CDR3 length: 17 amino acids. The CDR3 DNA sequence: TGTGCCAGCAGCTTAGGCCTAGCGGGGGGGAGCTCCTACGAGCAGTACTTC. It encodes CASSLGLAGGSSYEQYF.

The chain links TRBV24-1 to TRBJ2-7; perhaps TRBD2 as D (6 bases). Looked up from germline, CDR1 is KGHDR and CDR2 is SFDVKD. V was clipped by 2 bases and J by 7 bases, with 17 bases between them. CDR3 length: 15 amino acids. The CDR3 bases are TGTGCCACCAGTGATTGTGCTTCTCTAGCGTTAGAGCAGTACTTC. Protein: CATSDCASLALEQYF.

In nucleotides, the CDR3 is TGTGCCAGCAGCCCTCGGGGGGGACCCTACGAGCAGTACTTC. This sequence encodes CASSPRGGPYEQYF. This chain joins TRBV13 and TRBJ2-7, with 8 bases matching TRBD2. Germline V gives CDR1 PRHDT, CDR2 FYEKMQ (reference sequence). This CDR3 has 14 residues. The junction had 5 bases not matched to a gene; V was cut back by 5 bases and J by 2 bases.

The V gene is TRBV2, the J gene TRBJ2-5; perhaps TRBD2 as D (6 bases). The CDR3 has 14 amino acids. V shed 2 bases and J shed 7 bases, with 14 bases lying between them. Per the germline V gene, CDR1 is SNHLY and CDR2 is FYNNEI. The CDR3 protein is CASSETPPGGTQYF. The DNA for the CDR3 is TGTGCCAGCAGTGAAACGCCCCCCGGGGGGACCCAGTACTTC.